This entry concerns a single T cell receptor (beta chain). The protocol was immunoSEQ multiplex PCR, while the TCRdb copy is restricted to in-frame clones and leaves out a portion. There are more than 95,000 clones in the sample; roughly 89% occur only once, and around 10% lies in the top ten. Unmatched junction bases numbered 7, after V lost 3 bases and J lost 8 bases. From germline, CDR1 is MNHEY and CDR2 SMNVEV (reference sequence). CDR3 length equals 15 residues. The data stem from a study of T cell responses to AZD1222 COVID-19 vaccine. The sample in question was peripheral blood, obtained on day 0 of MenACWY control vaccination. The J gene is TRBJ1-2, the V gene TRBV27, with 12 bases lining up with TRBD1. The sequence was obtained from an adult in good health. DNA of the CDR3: TGTGCCAGCAGTTTCACCGGGACAGGGGGCCGAGGCTACACCTTC. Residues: CASSFTGTGGRGYTF.